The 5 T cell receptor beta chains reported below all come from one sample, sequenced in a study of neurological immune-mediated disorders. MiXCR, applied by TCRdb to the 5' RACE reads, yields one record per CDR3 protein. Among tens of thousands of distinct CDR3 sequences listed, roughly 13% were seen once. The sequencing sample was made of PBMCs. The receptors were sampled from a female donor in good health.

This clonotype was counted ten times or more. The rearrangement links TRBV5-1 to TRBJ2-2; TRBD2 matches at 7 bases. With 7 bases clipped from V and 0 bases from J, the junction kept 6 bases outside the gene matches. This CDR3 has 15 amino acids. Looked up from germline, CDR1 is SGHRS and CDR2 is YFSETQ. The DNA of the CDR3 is TGCGCCAGCCACGGGGGGTCTGCGAACACCGGGGAGCTGTTTTTT. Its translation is CASHGGSANTGELFF.

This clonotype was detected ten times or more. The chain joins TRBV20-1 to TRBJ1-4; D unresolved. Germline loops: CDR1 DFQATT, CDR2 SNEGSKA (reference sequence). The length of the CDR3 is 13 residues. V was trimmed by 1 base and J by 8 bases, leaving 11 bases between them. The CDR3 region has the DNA TGCAGTGCTAGAGCAACGGCTGGGGAAAAACTGTTTTTT. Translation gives CSARATAGEKLFF.

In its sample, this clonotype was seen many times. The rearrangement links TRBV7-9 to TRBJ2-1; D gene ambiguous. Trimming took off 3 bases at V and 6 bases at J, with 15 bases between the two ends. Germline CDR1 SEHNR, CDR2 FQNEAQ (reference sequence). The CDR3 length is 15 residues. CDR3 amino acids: CASSFPRFTANEQFF. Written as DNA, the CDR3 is TGTGCCAGCAGCTTCCCCCGTTTTACGGCCAATGAGCAGTTCTTC.

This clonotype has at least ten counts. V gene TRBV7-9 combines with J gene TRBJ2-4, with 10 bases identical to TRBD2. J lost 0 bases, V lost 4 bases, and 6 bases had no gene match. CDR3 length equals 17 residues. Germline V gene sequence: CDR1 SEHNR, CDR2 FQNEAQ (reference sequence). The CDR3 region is CASSSWTSGVAKNIQYF. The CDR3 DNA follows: TGTGCCAGCAGCTCCTGGACTAGCGGAGTAGCCAAAAACATTCAGTACTTC. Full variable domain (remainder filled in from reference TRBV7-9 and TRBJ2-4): DTGVSQNPRHKITKRGQNVTFRCDPISEHNRLYWYRQTLGQGPEFLTYFQNEAQLEKSRLLSDRFSAERPKGSFSTLEIQRTEQGDSAMYLCASSSWTSGVAKNIQYFGAGTRLSVL.

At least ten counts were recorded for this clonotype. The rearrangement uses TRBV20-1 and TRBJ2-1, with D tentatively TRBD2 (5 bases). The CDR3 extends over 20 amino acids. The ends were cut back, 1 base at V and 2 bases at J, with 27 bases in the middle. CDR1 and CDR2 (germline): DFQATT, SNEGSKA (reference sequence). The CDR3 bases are TGCAGTGCTAGAGCCCGACCTTCGGACGGGATGAAGGCAACCTACAATGAGCAGTTCTTC. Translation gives CSARARPSDGMKATYNEQFF.